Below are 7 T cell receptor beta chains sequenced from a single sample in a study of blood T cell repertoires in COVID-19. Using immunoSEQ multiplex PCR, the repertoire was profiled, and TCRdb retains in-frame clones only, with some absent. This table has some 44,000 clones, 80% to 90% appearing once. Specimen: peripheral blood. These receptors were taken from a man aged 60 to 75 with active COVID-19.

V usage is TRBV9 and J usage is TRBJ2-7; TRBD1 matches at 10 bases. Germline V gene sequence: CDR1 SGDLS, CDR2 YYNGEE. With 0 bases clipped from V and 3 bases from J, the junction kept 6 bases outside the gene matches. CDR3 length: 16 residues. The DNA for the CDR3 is TGTGCCAGCAGCGTAGGTTCCGACAGGGGGCTCTACGAGCAGTACTTC. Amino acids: CASSVGSDRGLYEQYF.

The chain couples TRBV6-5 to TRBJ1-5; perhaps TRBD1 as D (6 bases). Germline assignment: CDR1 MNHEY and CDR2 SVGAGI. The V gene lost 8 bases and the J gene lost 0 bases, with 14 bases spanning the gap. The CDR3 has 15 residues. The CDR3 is CASGIIQGSNQPQHF. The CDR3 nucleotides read TGTGCCAGCGGCATCATACAGGGTAGCAATCAGCCCCAGCATTTT.

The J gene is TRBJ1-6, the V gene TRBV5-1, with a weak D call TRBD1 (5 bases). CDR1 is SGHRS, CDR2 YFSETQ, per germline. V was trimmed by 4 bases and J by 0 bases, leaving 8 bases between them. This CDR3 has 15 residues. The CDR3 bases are TGCGCCAGCAGCCCGGACACCTCCTATAATTCACCCCTCCACTTT. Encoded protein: CASSPDTSYNSPLHF. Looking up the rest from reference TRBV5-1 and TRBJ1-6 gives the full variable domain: KAGVTQTPRYLIKTRGQQVTLSCSPISGHRSVSWYQQTPGQGLQFLFEYFSETQRNKGNFPGRFSGRQFSNSRSEMNVSTLELGDSALYLCASSPDTSYNSPLHFGNGTRLTVT.

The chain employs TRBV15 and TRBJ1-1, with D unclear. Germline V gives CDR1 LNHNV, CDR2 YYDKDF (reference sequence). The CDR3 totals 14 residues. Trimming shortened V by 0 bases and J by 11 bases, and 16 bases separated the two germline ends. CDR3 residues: CATSRDENRGEAFF. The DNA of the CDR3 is TGTGCCACCAGCAGAGATGAAAACCGGGGAGAGGCTTTCTTT.

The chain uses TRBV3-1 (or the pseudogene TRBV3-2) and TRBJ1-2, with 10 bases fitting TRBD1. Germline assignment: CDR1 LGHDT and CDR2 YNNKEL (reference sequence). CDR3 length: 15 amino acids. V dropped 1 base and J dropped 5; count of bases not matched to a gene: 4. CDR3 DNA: TGTGCCAGCAGCCAAGCCTCGGACAGGGGGTATGGCTACACCTTC. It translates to CASSQASDRGYGYTF.

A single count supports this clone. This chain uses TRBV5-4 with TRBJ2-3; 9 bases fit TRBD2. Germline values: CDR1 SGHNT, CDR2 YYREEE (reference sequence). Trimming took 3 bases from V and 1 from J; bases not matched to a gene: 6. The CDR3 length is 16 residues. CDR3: CASSSLAGVGTDTQYF. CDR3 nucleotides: TGTGCCAGCAGCTCTTTAGCGGGAGTAGGCACAGATACGCAGTATTTT.

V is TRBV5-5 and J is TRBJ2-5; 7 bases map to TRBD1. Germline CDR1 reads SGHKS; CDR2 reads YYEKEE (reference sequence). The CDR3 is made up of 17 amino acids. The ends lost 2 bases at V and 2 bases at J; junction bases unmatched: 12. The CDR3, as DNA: TGTGCCAGCAGCTTTAGGGACAGCCCGTACCTACAAGAGACCCAGTACTTC. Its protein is CASSFRDSPYLQETQYF.